The T cell receptor beta chain under discussion was sequenced for a study of cytomegalovirus exposure and HLA in healthy donors (dated by TCRdb to the late 2010s). Study-level background: In an earlier analysis of 587 of the donors, roughly 300 Gb of sequence data and 90 million to 130 million unique TCR beta sequences from about 179 million T cells were reported. Because of strong linkage in the cohort, roughly five DR-DQ haplotypes were treated as single units for association and clustering. The study profiled the T cell repertoires of 666 subjects by immunosequencing and related them to cytomegalovirus serostatus. Of the roughly 400 genotyped donors, 65% to 90% were placed in the genetic ancestry cluster associated with self-reported Caucasian donors. The number of donors typed differed by locus, with 629-630 for A, B, C, DRB1 and DQB1, 522 for DQA1, 600 to 610 for DPA1, and around 430 for DPB1. In a later genetic analysis, genome-wide SNP genotypes for about 55% of the roughly 700 donors were used, and that subset was treated as a discovery cohort. Class I and class II HLA loci were covered by the typing at four-digit resolution. Donor age, sex, ethnicity and CMV serostatus were compiled alongside the repertoire data. Across about 380 genotyped donors of the cohort, an average of roughly 250,000 unique TCR beta nucleotide sequences per donor were sequenced, and roughly a sixth of those sequences were non-productive. An early release that covered more than 550 HLA-typed donors contained 250 to 350 gigabases of sequencing data and tens of millions of unique TCR sequences. High-throughput TCR immunosequencing, statistical association of individual TCRs with disease status, and machine learning were combined to predict cytomegalovirus infection status. In the later analysis, no new phenotypic data were used to find candidate immune exposures; instead, reliance was placed on TCR beta sequences and their occurrence across donors. A separate validation cohort of over 95 different subjects was used in addition to the roughly 700-subject first cohort. Every repertoire in the discovery cohort had been generated on one and the same sequencing platform. The study aimed to test whether signatures of past pathogen exposure could be identified by cataloging public T cell receptors. In a later analysis, previously published TCR beta repertoires from 670 or so donors were re-analyzed and high-resolution HLA genotyping was added so that TCR occurrence patterns could be studied. An earlier analysis of 587 of the donors used high-throughput TCR beta sequencing to judge whether each TCR beta V gene segment behaved as functional or pseudogenic.

The cohort was made up of 666 healthy bone marrow donors. At the time of sampling, all cohort members were nominally healthy, though unrecorded immune exposures were likely present. The donor tested CMV seronegative, placing the donor among the 352 seronegative members of the cohort. Every donor gave a peripheral blood sample, and the peripheral blood mononuclear cells from that sample were used for TCR beta sequencing. The Qiagen DNeasy Blood Extraction Kit was used to extract genomic DNA from the blood cell samples. Per the germline V gene, MGHRA is the CDR1 and YSYEKL is the CDR2. The cysteine opens and the phenylalanine closes a CDR3 of 15 amino acids. Only the CDR3 DNA is retained, 45 bases long and in frame from the first base. Compared with germline, V lacks 3 bases and J lacks 6 bases; bases without a gene match: 10. Findings and caveats that apply to the study as a whole: According to a later analysis, most CMV-associated TCR beta chains appeared to be HLA-restricted, and the HLA associations seemed to be driven largely by CMV exposure. A further reported finding was that TCR beta sequences accurately predicted the HLA-A and HLA-B alleles for most subjects in the first cohort. The only immune exposure information available for the cohort was CMV serostatus. Because counts were too low, seventeen rarely observed V segments, including chromosome 9 orphons, were left out of the earlier analysis of over 550 of the donors. A later analysis associated approximately 17,000 TCR beta sequences with specific HLA alleles at a false discovery rate of 0.05. This cohort had only TCR beta chains sequenced, and the lack of alpha or paired-chain data limited which features could be detected. An earlier analysis of some 560 of the donors showed that most TCR beta V segments appeared in productive rearrangements either about 87% or about 30% of the time, which broadly matched IMGT annotations. The authors suggested that the approach could potentially be generalized to other disease states and immunological phenotypes. The study listed over 150 TCR beta chains as associated with cytomegalovirus. Some IMGT-functional V segments, including TRBV6-2 and TRBV6-3, could not be distinguished by the 87-base-pair reads and were therefore excluded. A later analysis found that HLA-associated TCR beta chains were more clonally expanded and had lower generation probabilities than equally common non-associated chains. A later analysis found that TCR association rates varied across HLA loci, with DRB1 alleles showing the most associated TCRs and HLA-C alleles the fewest. Across donors, most TCR sequences were observed very rarely, whereas some public TCRs were present in many individuals. Three of the identified cytomegalovirus-associated TCR beta chains were confirmed in vitro to be specific for cytomegalovirus antigens. According to a later genetic analysis, donors in an Asian-associated ancestry cluster had fewer N-insertions in productive TCRs than the approximately 710-donor mean. Correlated functional status among segregating V segments might be attributable to linkage disequilibrium, but an unknown experimental factor could not be ruled out. Assigning TCR associations to individual alleles was difficult when HLA alleles, especially DR and DQ, strongly co-occurred. In a later analysis, several top co-occurrence clusters were reported to appear linked to parvovirus B19, influenza, CMV and Epstein-Barr virus. A group of highly shared sequence variants was considered likely to be a technical artifact of the sequencing pipeline. The presence/absence analyses assumed that sequencing depth was roughly uniform across donors, and that assumption may not be true. Because HLA typing was unavailable for some donors at each locus, only the typed subset was used in association tests. V-gene and J-gene trimming of TCR beta chains was associated with a missense DCLRE1C variant in a later genetic analysis, and the association was replicated in an independent cohort. In both the original and validation cohorts, the classifier was reported to diagnose cytomegalovirus status with high specificity and sensitivity.

The library was produced with the immunoSEQ multiplex PCR assay. For the multiplex PCR, a mixture combining 60 forward primers for TCR Vbeta segments and 13 reverse primers for TCR Jbeta segments was used. The CDR3 region of rearranged TCR beta genes was amplified from genomic DNA with a multiplex PCR assay. Amplified TCR beta libraries were sequenced as 87-base-pair reads on the Illumina HiSeq System. The published analysis was carried out like this. A later analysis counted about 80 million unique TCR beta chains across the 650 to 800 repertoires, and some 11 million of these chains were shared by at least two donors. To remove PCR and sequencing errors, raw reads were error-corrected and collapsed into unique sequences using a nearest-neighbor algorithm that merged closely related sequences. CDR3 sequences were aligned to IMGT reference sequences to assign V, D and J gene segments. For a sequence to be retained, a match of at least six nucleotides was required to both a V gene segment and a J gene segment. A rearrangement counted as productive if the CDR3 had no stop codons and remained in frame with V and J, and every other rearrangement counted as non-productive. Following IMGT convention, CDR3 was defined as the stretch from the second conserved V-encoded cysteine to the conserved J-encoded phenylalanine. In an earlier analysis of 587 of the donors, sequences lacking an unambiguous match to a single V gene segment were excluded. An earlier analysis of fewer than 650 of the donors classified V segments as functional when productive rearrangements were above 56.7% and as segregating when the standard deviation between donors was above 5%. A statistical classification framework was developed to diagnose cytomegalovirus status using the catalog of TCR beta chain sequences. In a later analysis, TCR nucleotide sequences were compared against IMGT/GENE-DB human TR gene sequences so that V and J genes could be assigned. In a later analysis, CDR3 sequences and most-parsimonious VDJ recombination scenarios were assigned using the TCRdist pipeline. In a later analysis, each TCR beta chain was defined by its CDR3 amino acid sequence together with its V-gene family, and reads lacking a unique V-gene family were excluded. A later analysis removed 500 to 600 highly shared, low-generation-probability nucleotide sequences to deal with suspected cross-contamination and a sequencing artifact. For each public chain, a later analysis derived a clonal expansion index from normalized ranks of inferred template counts within each repertoire. In a later analysis, generation probabilities were computed with a VDJ recombination model fitted to out-of-frame rearrangements, and the resulting probabilities were checked against IGoR. In a later analysis, hypergeometric tests were used to score TCR-TCR, TCR-HLA and TCR-CMV co-occurrence, with a repertoire-size bias correction applied to TCR pairs. A later analysis estimated false discovery rates by permuting HLA or CMV assignments 20 times. In a later analysis, co-occurring TCRs were grouped using DBSCAN, with TCRdist sequence similarity added in when clustering inside HLA-allele-positive subsets. Co-occurrence clustering excluded repertoires with fewer than 30,000 or more than 120,000 public chains, plus five with anomalous nucleotide sharing. Drawn from immuneACCESS, this table holds only the in-frame rearrangements with V and J called that TCRdb kept. Clones are partly lost; checked studies trace under half to an unresolved V gene and leave the rest unexplained. The D gene and trimming were derived from the DNA, and the V and J assignments and clone size from that table. The sample table records 60,000 to 80,000 clones. The biggest ten clones account for 4.5% to 5% of the sample.

A remark on this clone: Its antigen remains undetermined.

The chain uses TRBV4-1 and TRBJ1-2; 7 bases in the middle match TRBD1. The sequence was collected from a man in his forties in good health and CMV-seronegative. Sequenced sample: PBMCs. The DNA sequence follows: TGCGCCAGCAGCCAGCCCGACAGGGATTCACATGGCTACACCTTC. Protein translation: CASSQPDRDSHGYTF.